This T cell receptor beta chain was captured in a study of long-term antiretroviral therapy in people with HIV. V was clipped by 0 bases and J by 4 bases, with 9 bases between them. Looked up from germline, CDR1 is MNHNS and CDR2 is SASEGT. This CDR3 contains 14 residues. Before they underwent DNA extraction, samples held about 1-10 million cryopreserved PBMC. Version v3.0 of the immunoSEQ assay ran at survey level. The protocol was immunoSEQ multiplex PCR, while the TCRdb copy is restricted to in-frame clones and leaves out a portion. The sample yields around 30,000 clones, less than 90% seen once. The sequenced sample was unsorted PBMCs, obtained 0.4 years after starting antiretroviral therapy. V is TRBV6-1 and J is TRBJ2-5; D might be TRBD1 (5 bases). The source of this sequence is a man aged 18-30 years with HIV. CDR3 bases: TGTGCCAGCAGTGAAGCTTACAGGACAGAGACCCAGTACTTC. Translating gives CASSEAYRTETQYF.